A selection of T cell receptor beta chains follows, all from one sample in a study of regulatory T cells in long-lasting Graves disease. MiXCR, applied by TCRdb to the multiplex PCR reads, yields one record per CDR3 protein. This sample carries around 230,000 distinct CDR3 sequences, about 18% of them seen once, and the ten largest clones take approximately 24%. The sequences come from peripheral blood mononuclear cells (PBMCs), collected at new diagnosis, from a patient treated with antithyroid drugs. These receptors originate from a female donor with Graves disease. The CDR3 runs from the conserved cysteine through the conserved F or W. The order of the fields is D gene, V gene, clone size, J gene, CDR3 protein, CDR3 DNA. D genes are given only for firm matches. A row's size may be missing; if present it is once, few, many or a size class.

.,TRBV7-3,many,TRBJ2-2,CASSPGHTNTGELFF,TGTGCCAGCAGCCCGGGACACACCAACACCGGGGAGCTGTTTTTT
TRBD1,TRBV3-1,many,TRBJ2-5,CASRPTGPQETQYF,TGTGCCAGCAGACCGACAGGGCCCCAAGAGACCCAGTACTTC
.,TRBV11-2,many,TRBJ2-1,CASSLDRQYNEQFF,TGTGCCAGCAGCTTAGATCGTCAATACAATGAGCAGTTCTTC
.,TRBV2,many,TRBJ2-1,CASSGGGDNEQFF,TGTGCCAGCAGTGGCGGAGGGGACAATGAGCAGTTCTTC
.,TRBV19,many,TRBJ1-2,CASRGGDGNYGYTF,TGTGCCAGTAGGGGGGGGGACGGAAACTATGGCTACACCTTC
.,TRBV29-1,many,TRBJ1-1,CSVVGQGDEAFF,TGCAGCGTTGTCGGGCAGGGAGATGAAGCTTTCTTT
.,TRBV18,.,TRBJ1-3,CASSAFSSDAGNTIYF,TGTGCCAGCTCAGCATTTTCATCTGACGCTGGAAACACCATATATTTT
TRBD1,TRBV2,.,TRBJ2-7,CAAGTESSYEQYF,TGTGCCGCCGGGACAGAGAGCTCCTACGAGCAGTACTTC
.,TRBV19,many,TRBJ1-3,CASSITGTGNTIYF,TGTGCCAGTAGTATCACCGGGACTGGAAACACCATATATTTT
.,TRBV20-1,many,TRBJ2-3,CSADSTDTQYF,TGCAGTGCTGATAGCACAGATACGCAGTATTTT
.,TRBV24-1,many,TRBJ1-2,CATSDLNREAGYTF,TGTGCCACCAGTGATTTAAACAGGGAGGCTGGCTACACCTTC
.,TRBV7-9,few,TRBJ1-2,CASSLKDNGYTF,TGTGCCAGCAGCTTAAAGGACAATGGCTACACCTTC
.,TRBV6-1,many,TRBJ1-3,CASSENRAWDSGNTIYF,TGTGCCAGCAGTGAAAACAGGGCGTGGGACTCTGGAAACACCATATATTTT
.,TRBV7-2,many,TRBJ1-1,CASSLVAGSMGEAFF,TGTGCCAGCAGCTTAGTGGCAGGGTCGATGGGCGAAGCTTTCTTT
TRBD2,TRBV9,many,TRBJ2-1,CASSESGLAGENEQFF,TGTGCCAGCAGTGAATCCGGCCTAGCGGGAGAGAATGAGCAGTTCTTC
TRBD2,TRBV20-1,few,TRBJ2-2,CSARDGRALNGELFF,TGCAGTGCTAGAGACGGGAGGGCCCTCAACGGGGAGCTGTTTTTT
TRBD1,TRBV12-3/TRBV12-4,few,TRBJ2-3,CASRGDRGRDTQYF,TGTGCCAGCAGGGGGGACAGGGGACGAGATACGCAGTATTTT
.,TRBV7-2,once,TRBJ1-1,CASSLEAAGLTEAFF,TGTGCCAGCAGCTTAGAGGCAGCCGGGTTAACTGAAGCTTTCTTT
.,TRBV28,many,TRBJ2-7,CAGRGDSSYEQYF,TGTGCCGGAAGGGGGGACAGCTCCTACGAGCAGTACTTC
.,TRBV5-1,many,TRBJ2-2,CASSLLTTNTGELFF,TGCGCCAGCAGCTTGCTGACGACGAACACCGGGGAGCTGTTTTTT
.,TRBV7-9,many,TRBJ1-1,CASTQYGGVGPEAFF,TGTGCCAGCACCCAATACGGCGGGGTCGGACCTGAAGCTTTCTTT